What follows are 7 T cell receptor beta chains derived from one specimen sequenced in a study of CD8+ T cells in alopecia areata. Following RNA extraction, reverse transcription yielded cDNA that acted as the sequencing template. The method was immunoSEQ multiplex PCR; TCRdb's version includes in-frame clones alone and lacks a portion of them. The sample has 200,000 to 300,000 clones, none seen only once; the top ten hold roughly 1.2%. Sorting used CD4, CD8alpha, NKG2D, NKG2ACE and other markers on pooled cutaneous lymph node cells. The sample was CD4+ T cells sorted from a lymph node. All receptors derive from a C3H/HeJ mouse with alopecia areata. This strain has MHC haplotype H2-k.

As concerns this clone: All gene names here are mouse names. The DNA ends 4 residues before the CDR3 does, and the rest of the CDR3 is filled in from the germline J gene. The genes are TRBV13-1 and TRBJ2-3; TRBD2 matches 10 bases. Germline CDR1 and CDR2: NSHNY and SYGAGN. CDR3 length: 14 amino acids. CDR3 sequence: CASSDGLGGETLYF. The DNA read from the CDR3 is TGTGCCAGCAGTGATGGACTGGGGGGAGAA.

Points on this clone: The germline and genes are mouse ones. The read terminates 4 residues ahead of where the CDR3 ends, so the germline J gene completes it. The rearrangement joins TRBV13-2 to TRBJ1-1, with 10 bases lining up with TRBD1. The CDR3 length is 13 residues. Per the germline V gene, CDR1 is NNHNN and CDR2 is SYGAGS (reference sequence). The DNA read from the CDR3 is TGTGCCAGCGGTGACGACAGGGGGCAA. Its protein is CASGDDRGQ. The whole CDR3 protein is CASGDDRGQEVFF.

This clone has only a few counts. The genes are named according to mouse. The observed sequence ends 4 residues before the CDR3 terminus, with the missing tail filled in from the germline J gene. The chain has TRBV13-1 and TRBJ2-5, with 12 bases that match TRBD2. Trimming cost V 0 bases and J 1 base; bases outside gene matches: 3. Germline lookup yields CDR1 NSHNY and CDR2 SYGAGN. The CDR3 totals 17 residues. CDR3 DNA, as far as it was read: TGTGCCAGCAGTGATGGCCGGGACTGGGGGGACCAAGAC. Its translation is CASSDGRDWGDQD. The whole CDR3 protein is CASSDGRDWGDQDTQYF.

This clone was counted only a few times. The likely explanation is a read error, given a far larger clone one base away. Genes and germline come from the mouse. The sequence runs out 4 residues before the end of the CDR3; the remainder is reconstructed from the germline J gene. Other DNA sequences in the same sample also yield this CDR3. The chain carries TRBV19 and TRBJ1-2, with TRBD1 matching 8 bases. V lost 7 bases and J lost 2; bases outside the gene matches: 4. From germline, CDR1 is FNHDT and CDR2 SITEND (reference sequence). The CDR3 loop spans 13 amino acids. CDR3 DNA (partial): TGTGCCAGCCGTCGACAGGGGAACTCC. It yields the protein CASRRQGNS. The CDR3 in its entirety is CASRRQGNSDYTF.

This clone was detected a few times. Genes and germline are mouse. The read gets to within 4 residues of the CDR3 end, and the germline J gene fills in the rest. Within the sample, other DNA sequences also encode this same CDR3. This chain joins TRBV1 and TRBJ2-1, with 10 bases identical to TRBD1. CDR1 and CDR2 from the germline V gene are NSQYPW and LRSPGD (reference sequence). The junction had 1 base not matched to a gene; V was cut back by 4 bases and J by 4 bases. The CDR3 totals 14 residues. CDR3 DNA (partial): TGCACCTGCAGTGGGGACAGGGGTTATGCT. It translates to CTCSGDRGYA. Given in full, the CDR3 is CTCSGDRGYAEQFF.

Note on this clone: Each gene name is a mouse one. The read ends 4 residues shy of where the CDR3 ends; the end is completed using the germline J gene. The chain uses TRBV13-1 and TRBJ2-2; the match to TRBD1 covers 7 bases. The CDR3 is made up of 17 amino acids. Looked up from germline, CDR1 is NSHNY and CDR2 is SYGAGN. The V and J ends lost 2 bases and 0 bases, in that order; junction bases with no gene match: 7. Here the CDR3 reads CASSDRLQGPNTGQLYF. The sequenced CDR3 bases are TGTGCCAGCAGTGACCGTCTACAGGGGCCAAACACCGGG.

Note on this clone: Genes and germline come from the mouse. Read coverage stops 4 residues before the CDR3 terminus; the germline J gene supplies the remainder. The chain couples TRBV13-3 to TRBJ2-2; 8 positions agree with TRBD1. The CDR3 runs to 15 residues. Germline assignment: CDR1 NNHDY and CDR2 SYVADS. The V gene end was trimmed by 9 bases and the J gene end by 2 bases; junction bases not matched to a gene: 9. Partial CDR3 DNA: TGTGCCACCTTCCGCAGGGGGCTGAACACCGGG. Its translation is CATFRRGLNTG. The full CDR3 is CATFRRGLNTGQLYF.